This T cell receptor (beta chain) originates from a study of T cell repertoires in cytomegalovirus infection. Study at large: Matching HLA type, along with CMV infection, was indicated by public TCR beta signatures.

Trimming left V 6 bases short and J 1 base short, with 16 bases between. The CDR3 contains 17 residues. CDR1 and CDR2 from the germline V gene are MNHEY and SMNVEV (reference sequence). TCRdb itself ran the reads through MiXCR, one entry per CDR3 protein. The sample has approximately 89,000 distinct CDR3 sequences; 25% to 35% are singletons. This clonotype was counted many times. Its antigen is unidentified. Study observations and caveats: HLA-C-restricted TCR beta clonotypes specific for CMV led the ex vivo response.

The sample in question was CD8+ T cells from cultured PBMCs, obtained from culture after CMV antigen stimulation. The V call is TRBV27, the J call TRBJ2-6; D uncertain. This TCR was recovered from a human donor in good health (CMV status not recorded). Some clones in this sample may be carry-over from other donors' samples. This chain's CDR3 is CASRISAYGSGANVLTF. In DNA form, the CDR3 reads TGTGCCAGCAGGATAAGTGCCTACGGTTCTGGGGCCAACGTCCTGACTTTC.